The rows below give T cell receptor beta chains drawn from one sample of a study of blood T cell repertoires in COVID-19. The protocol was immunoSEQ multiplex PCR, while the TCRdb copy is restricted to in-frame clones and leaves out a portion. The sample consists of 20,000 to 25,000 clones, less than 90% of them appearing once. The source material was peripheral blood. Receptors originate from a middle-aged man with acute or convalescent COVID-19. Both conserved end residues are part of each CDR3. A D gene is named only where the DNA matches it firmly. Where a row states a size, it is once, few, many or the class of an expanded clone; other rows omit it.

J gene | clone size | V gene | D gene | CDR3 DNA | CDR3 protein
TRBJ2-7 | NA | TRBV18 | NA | TGTGCCAGCTCACCCCAGGACAGAGATTACGAGCAGTACTTC | CASSPQDRDYEQYF
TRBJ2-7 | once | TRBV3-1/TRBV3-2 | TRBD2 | TGTGCCAGCAGCACTACTAGCGGGGACCCCTACGAGCAGTACTTC | CASSTTSGDPYEQYF
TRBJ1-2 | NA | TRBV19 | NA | TGTGCCAGTAGTATGGCAGGGACTAACTATGGCTACACCTTC | CASSMAGTNYGYTF
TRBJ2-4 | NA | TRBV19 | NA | TGTGCCAGTAGTAAGAACACAGGGGCCAAAAACATTCAGTACTTC | CASSKNTGAKNIQYF
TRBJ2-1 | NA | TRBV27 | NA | TGTGCCAGCAGTTTGGAGACTGACTCCTACAATGAGCAGTTCTTC | CASSLETDSYNEQFF
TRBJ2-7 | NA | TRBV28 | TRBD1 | TGTGCCAGCAGTTTTCCGGGACAGGACCTGGAGTACTTC | CASSFPGQDLEYF
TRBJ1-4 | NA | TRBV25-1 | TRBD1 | TGTGCCAGCAGTGAATGGGGACAGGGACGCGAAAAACTGTTTTTT | CASSEWGQGREKLFF
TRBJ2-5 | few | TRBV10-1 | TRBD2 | TGCGCCAGTGCGGGGGGCCGGGGAGAGACCCAGTACTTC | CASAGGRGETQYF
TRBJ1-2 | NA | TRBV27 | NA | TGTGCCAGGGCGCAGGGTCTGAGTGGCTACACCTTC | CARAQGLSGYTF
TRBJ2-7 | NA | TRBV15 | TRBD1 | TGTGCCACCAGCAGAGGAACAGGGGCCTACGAGCAGTACTTC | CATSRGTGAYEQYF
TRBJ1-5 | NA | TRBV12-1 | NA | TGTGCCAGCAGCTTTCGACAGGGTTGTCAGCCCCAGCATTTT | CASSFRQGCQPQHF
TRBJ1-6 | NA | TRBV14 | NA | TGTGCCAGCAGCCGACCTCTCGGCCCAGGGATAAATTCACCCCTCCACTTT | CASSRPLGPGINSPLHF
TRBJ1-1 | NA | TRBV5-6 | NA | TGTGCCAGCAGCTTGGGTAGGAGGAACACTGAAGCTTTCTTT | CASSLGRRNTEAFF
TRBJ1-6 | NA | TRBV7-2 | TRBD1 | TGTGCCAGCAGTCTCCGGACAGGGGGAAATAATTCACCCCTCCACTTT | CASSLRTGGNNSPLHF
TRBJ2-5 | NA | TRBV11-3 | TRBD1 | TGTGCCAGCACCGCTTTCGTCCCCCACCGGGACAGACAAGAGACCCAGTACTTC | CASTAFVPHRDRQETQYF
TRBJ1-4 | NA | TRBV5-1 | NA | TGCGCCAGCAGCTTGGCCGGGACATTTAATGAAAAACTGTTTTTT | CASSLAGTFNEKLFF
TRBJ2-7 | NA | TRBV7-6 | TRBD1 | TGTGCCAGCAGCTTAGGGACAGGGGGATTAGGCTACGAGCAGTACTTC | CASSLGTGGLGYEQYF
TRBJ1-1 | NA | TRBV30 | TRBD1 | TGTGCCTGGAGTCGTCCGGGACAGGGGATTACTGAAGCTTTCTTT | CAWSRPGQGITEAFF
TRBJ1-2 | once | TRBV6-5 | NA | TGTGCCAGCAGCTCAGGATTAGGCTATGGCTACACCTTC | CASSSGLGYGYTF
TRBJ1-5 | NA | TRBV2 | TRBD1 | TGTGCCTGCGACAGGGGAAGTCAGCCCCAGCATTTT | CACDRGSQPQHF
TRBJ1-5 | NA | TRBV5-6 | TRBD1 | TGTGCCAGCAGCTTCGGGACAGGGAATCAGCCCCAGCATTTT | CASSFGTGNQPQHF
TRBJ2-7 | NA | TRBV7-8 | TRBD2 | TGTGCCAGCAGCTCTCTAGCGGGAAGCTCCTACGAGCAGTACTTC | CASSSLAGSSYEQYF
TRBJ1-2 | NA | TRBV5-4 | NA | TGTGCCAGCAGCTTGTCAGTTATTAACTATGGCTACACCTTC | CASSLSVINYGYTF
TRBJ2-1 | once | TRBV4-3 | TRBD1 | TGCGCCAGCAGCCAAGGGACAGGGATTTACAATGAGCAGTTCTTC | CASSQGTGIYNEQFF
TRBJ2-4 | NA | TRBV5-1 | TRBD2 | TGCGCCAGCAGCTTGGCCGGGGGGACTAAAAACATTCAGTACTTC | CASSLAGGTKNIQYF
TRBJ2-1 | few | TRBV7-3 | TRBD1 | TGTGCCAGCAGCTTAAAGAGACAGGGATCCTACAATGAGCAGTTCTTC | CASSLKRQGSYNEQFF
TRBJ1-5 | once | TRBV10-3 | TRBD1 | TGTGCCACCGGGACAGGGGATCCCAATCAGCCCCAGCATTTT | CATGTGDPNQPQHF
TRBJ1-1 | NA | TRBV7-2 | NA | TGTGCCAGCAGCTTCATTTCAGGGCAGTCGCTGAACACTGAAGCTTTCTTT | CASSFISGQSLNTEAFF
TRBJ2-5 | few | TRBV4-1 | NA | TGCGCCAGCAGCCACCCCAGGGAAGCAGTCCAAGAGACCCAGTACTTC | CASSHPREAVQETQYF
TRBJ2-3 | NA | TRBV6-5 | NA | TGTGCCACCCTCGTCGGGGATTGGACAGATACGCAGTATTTT | CATLVGDWTDTQYF
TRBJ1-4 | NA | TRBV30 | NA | TGTGCCTGGAGTCCCGAACTGAGGACTAATGAAAAACTGTTTTTT | CAWSPELRTNEKLFF
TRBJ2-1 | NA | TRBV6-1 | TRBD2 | TGTGCCAGCAGTGAGGGACTAGCGTCCTACAATGAGCAGTTCTTC | CASSEGLASYNEQFF
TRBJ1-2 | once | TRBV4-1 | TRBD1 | TGCGCCAGCAGCCAAGAAGGGACAGGGGGACCTGATGGCTACACCTTC | CASSQEGTGGPDGYTF
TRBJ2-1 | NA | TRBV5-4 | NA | TGTGCCAGCAGCTATCCGGAGGGGCGTGAGCAGTTCTTC | CASSYPEGREQFF
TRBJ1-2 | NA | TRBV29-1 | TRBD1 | TGCAGCGTTGAAGATCAGGGGGATGGCGGCTACACCTTC | CSVEDQGDGGYTF
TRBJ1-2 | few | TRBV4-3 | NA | TGCGCCAGCAGCCAAAACCGAGGCAGGGAAAAACATGGCTACACCTTC | CASSQNRGREKHGYTF
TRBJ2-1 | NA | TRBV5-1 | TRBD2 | TGCGCCAGCAGGGGGCGAGCGGGAGACTCCTACAATGAGCAGTTCTTC | CASRGRAGDSYNEQFF
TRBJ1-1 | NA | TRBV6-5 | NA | TGTGCCAGCACCGGATTAGCGGGGCGCACTGAAGCTTTCTTT | CASTGLAGRTEAFF
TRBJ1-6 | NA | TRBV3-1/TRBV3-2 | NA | TGTGCCAGCAGCCAAGAAACCGGGGTATCCTATAATTCACCCCTCCACTTT | CASSQETGVSYNSPLHF
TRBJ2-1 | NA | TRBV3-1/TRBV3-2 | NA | TGTGCCAGCAGCCATAACAATGAGCAGTTCTTC | CASSHNNEQFF
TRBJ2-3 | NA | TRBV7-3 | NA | TGTGCCAGCAGCTTATTTCTCGGAGATACGCAGTATTTT | CASSLFLGDTQYF
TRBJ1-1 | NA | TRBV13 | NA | TGTGCCAGCAGCCCATACAGGGCAGGGCACACTGAAGCTTTCTTT | CASSPYRAGHTEAFF
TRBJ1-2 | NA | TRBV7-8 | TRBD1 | TGTGCCAGCAGCCGCGACAGGGAATATGGCTACACCTTC | CASSRDREYGYTF
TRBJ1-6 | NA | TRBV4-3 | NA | TGCGCCAGCAGCCAAGACAGGGTTGGGAATTCACCCCTCCACTTT | CASSQDRVGNSPLHF
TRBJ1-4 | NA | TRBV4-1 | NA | TGCGCCAGCAGCCAAGACCCTCCTCCGAATGAAAAACTGTTTTTT | CASSQDPPPNEKLFF
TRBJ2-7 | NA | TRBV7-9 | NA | TGTGCCAGCAGCTTAGGCGGGAACTCCTACGAGCAGTACTTC | CASSLGGNSYEQYF
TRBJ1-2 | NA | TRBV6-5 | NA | TGTGCCAGCAGACGCCAGGGAGGCTACACCTTC | CASRRQGGYTF
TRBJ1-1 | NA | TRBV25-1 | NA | TGTGCCAGCAGCCCGAAAACGAGGGCTAGTGCTTTCTTT | CASSPKTRASAFF
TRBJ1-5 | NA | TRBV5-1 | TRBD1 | TGCGCCAGCAGCTGGGGGGACAGGGAAGGCAATCAGCCCCAGCATTTT | CASSWGDREGNQPQHF
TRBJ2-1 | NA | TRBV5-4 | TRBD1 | TGTGCCAGCAGGCTAGGACAGGGTTCGAACAATGAGCAGTTCTTC | CASRLGQGSNNEQFF
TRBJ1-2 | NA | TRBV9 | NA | TGTGCCAGCAGCGGACACTCCAGAGGGGAGGGAGGCGGCTATGGCTACACCTTC | CASSGHSRGEGGGYGYTF
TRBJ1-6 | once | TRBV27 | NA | TGTGCCAGCAGTTTAAATTCGCCAGGGAGGGATTCACCCCTCCACTTT | CASSLNSPGRDSPLHF
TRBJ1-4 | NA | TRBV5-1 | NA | TGCGCCAGCACCCCCGGGGTGACTAATGAAAAACTGTTTTTT | CASTPGVTNEKLFF
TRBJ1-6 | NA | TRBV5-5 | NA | TGTGCCAGCAGCTTGGTAGGGACTGTGGGATCACCCCTCCACTTT | CASSLVGTVGSPLHF
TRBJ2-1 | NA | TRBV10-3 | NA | TGTGCCATCAGTGATCCCTCTCCCGGGACAACTATCAATGAGCAGTTCTTC | CAISDPSPGTTINEQFF
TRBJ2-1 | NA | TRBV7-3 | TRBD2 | TGTGCCAGCAGCTTAATGGCGGGGGGGCCACTGGAGCAGTTCTTC | CASSLMAGGPLEQFF
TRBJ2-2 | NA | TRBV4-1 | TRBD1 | TGCGCCAGCAGCCACGAACAGGGGGTTGTCACCGGGGAGCTGTTTTTT | CASSHEQGVVTGELFF
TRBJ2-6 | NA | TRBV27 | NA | TGTGCCACCTCAGGGTCAGCTGGGGCCAACGTCCTGACTTTC | CATSGSAGANVLTF
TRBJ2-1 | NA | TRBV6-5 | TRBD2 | TGTGCCAGCATCTTGCGGGGGGGCTCCTACAATGAGCAGTTCTTC | CASILRGGSYNEQFF